This passage covers 2 T cell receptor beta chains from one sample sequenced in a study of blood T cell repertoires in COVID-19. Data came from immunoSEQ multiplex PCR; TCRdb stores just in-frame clones and leaves some out. The sample has 80,000 to 85,000 clones; approximately 80% are singletons. The sample was peripheral blood. These receptors were obtained from a human donor in a cohort sampled during active COVID-19.

The V call is TRBV2, the J call TRBJ1-5; 9 bases match TRBD1. V shed 4 bases and J 2 bases; nucleotides not matched to a gene: 3. The CDR3 covers 15 residues. The V gene's germline CDR1 is SNHLY and CDR2 FYNNEI. CDR3 nucleotide sequence: TGTGCCAGCAGTGTTAGGACAGGGGGCAATCAGCCCCAGCATTTT. Protein: CASSVRTGGNQPQHF.

This clone was seen a handful of times. The chain joins TRBV3-1 (or the pseudogene TRBV3-2) to TRBJ1-1; D is perhaps TRBD1 (5 bases). This CDR3 is built from 15 residues. V was pared by 3 bases and J by 3 bases, with 14 bases between. In germline, CDR1 is LGHDT, CDR2 YNNKEL (reference sequence). The CDR3 loop reads CASSHSGQGYTEAFF. Here the CDR3 DNA reads TGTGCCAGCAGCCATTCCGGTCAGGGATACACTGAAGCTTTCTTT.